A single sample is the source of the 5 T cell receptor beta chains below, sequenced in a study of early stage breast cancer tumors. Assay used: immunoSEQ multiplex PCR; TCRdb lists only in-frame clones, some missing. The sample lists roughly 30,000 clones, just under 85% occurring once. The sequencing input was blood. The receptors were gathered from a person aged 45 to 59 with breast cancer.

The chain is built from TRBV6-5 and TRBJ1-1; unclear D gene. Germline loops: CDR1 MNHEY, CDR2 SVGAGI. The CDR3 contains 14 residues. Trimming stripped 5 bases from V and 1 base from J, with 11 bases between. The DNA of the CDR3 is TGTGCCAGCAGTCGGACGGGCCAGAACACTGAAGCTTTCTTT. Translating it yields CASSRTGQNTEAFF.

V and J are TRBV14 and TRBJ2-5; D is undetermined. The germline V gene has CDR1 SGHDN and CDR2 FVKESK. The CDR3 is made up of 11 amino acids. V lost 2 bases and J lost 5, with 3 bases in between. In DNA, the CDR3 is TGTGCCAGCAGCCAATCCGAGACCCAGTACTTC. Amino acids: CASSQSETQYF.

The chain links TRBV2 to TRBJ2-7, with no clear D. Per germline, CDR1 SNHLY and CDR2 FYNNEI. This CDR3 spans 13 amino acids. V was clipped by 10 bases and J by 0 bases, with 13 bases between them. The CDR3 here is CANSPGSSYEQYF. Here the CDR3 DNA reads TGTGCCAACTCCCCGGGCTCCTCCTACGAGCAGTACTTC.

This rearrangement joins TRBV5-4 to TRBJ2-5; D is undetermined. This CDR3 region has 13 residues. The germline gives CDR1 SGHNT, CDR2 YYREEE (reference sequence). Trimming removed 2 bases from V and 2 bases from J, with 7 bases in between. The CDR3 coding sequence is TGTGCCAGCAGCTTAAGGCTACAAGAGACCCAGTACTTC. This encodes CASSLRLQETQYF.

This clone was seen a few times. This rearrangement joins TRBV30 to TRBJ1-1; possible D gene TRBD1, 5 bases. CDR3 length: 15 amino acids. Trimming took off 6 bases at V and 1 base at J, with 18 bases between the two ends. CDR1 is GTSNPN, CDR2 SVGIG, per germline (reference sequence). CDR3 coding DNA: TGTGCCTGTGGGGGTACAGTCAGACCGAACACTGAAGCTTTCTTT. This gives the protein CACGGTVRPNTEAFF.